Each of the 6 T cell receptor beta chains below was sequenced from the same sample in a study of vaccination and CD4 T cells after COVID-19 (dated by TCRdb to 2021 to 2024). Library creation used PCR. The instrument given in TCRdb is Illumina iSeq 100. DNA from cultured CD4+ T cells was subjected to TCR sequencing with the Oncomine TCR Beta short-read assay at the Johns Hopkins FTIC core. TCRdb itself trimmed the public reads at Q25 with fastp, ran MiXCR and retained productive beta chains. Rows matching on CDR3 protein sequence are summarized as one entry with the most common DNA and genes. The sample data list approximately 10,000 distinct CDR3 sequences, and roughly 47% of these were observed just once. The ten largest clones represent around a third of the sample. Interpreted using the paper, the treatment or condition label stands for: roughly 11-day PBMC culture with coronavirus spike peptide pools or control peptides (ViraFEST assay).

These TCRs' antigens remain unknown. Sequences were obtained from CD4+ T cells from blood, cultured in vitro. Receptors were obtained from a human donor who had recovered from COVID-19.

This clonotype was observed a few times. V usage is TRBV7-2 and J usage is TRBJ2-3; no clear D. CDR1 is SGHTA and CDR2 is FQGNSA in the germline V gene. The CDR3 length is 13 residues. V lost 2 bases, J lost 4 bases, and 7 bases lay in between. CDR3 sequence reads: CASSLIAADTQYF. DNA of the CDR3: TGTGCCAGCAGCTTAATAGCAGCAGATACGCAGTATTTT.

The CDR3 is CASSKVWDRGYNEKLFF. The CDR3 region has the DNA TGTGCCAGCAGCAAGGTCTGGGACAGGGGGTATAATGAAAAACTGTTTTTT. The V call is TRBV21-1, the J call TRBJ1-4; the table's D call of TRBD1 was not tested on the DNA. TRBV21-1 is a recognized pseudogene. This CDR3 contains 17 residues.

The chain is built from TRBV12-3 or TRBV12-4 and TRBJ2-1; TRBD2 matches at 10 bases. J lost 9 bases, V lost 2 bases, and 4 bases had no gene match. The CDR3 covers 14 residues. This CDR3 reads CASSLNSGGIEQFF. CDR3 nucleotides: TGTGCCAGCAGTTTAAATAGCGGGGGGATTGAGCAGTTCTTC.

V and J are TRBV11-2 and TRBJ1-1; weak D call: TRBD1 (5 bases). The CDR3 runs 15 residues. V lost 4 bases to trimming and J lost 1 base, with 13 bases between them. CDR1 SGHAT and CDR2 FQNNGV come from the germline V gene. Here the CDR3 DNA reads TGTGCCAGCAGCTACCTAATGGGGGGGAACACTGAAGCTTTCTTT. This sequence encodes CASSYLMGGNTEAFF. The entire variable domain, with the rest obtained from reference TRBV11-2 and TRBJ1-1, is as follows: EAGVAQSPRYKIIEKRQSVAFWCNPISGHATLYWYQQILGQGPKLLIQFQNNGVVDDSQLPKDRFSAERLKGVDSTLKIQPAKLEDSAVYLCASSYLMGGNTEAFFGQGTRLTVV.

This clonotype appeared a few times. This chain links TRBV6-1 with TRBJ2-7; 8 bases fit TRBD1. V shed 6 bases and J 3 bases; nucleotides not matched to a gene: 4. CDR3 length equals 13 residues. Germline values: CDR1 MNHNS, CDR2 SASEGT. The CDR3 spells CASRSTGGYEQYF. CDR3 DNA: TGTGCCAGCAGGAGTACAGGGGGCTACGAGCAGTACTTC.

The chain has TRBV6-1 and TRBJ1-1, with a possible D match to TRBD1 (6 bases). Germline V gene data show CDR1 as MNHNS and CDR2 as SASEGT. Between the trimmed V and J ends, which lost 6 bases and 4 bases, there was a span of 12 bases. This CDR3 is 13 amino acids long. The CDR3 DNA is TGTGCCAGCAGCCGTGGACAGATCACTGAAGCTTTCTTT. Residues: CASSRGQITEAFF.